This is a list of T cell receptor beta chains from one sample in a study of T-cell reconstitution after alpha-beta-depleted transplantation in children. Using its own MiXCR run on the PCR reads, TCRdb lists one record per CDR3 protein. In the table there are fewer than 550,000 distinct CDR3 sequences, 15% to 20% of which are singletons. Sequenced material: PBMCs, mostly from graft donor cells, taken 360 days after TCRalphabeta/CD19-depleted stem cell transplant. The receptor source for this set is a boy younger than two who had a stem cell transplant for Wiskott-Aldrich syndrome, so the T cells may come from the graft donor. Both conserved end residues are part of each CDR3. Fields, in order: V gene, J gene, clone size, D gene, CDR3 protein, CDR3 DNA. The D gene is left open where the match is weak. The listing skips clone size in some rows; elsewhere it reads once, few, many or a size class.

v_call: TRBV3-1; j_call: TRBJ1-6; clone_size: few; d_call: .; cdr3_aa: CASSRGRGTYNSPLHF; cdr3_nt: TGTGCCAGCAGCCGCGGCAGGGGAACCTATAATTCACCCCTCCACTTT
v_call: TRBV7-2; j_call: TRBJ2-1; clone_size: many; d_call: .; cdr3_aa: CASSSVSGLPYNEQFF; cdr3_nt: TGTGCCAGCAGCTCTGTATCTGGACTACCCTACAATGAGCAGTTCTTC
v_call: TRBV18; j_call: TRBJ2-7; clone_size: .; d_call: TRBD2; cdr3_aa: CASSPLSSGTSGYEQYF; cdr3_nt: TGTGCCAGCTCACCGCTATCTTCCGGGACTAGCGGCTACGAGCAGTACTTC
v_call: TRBV29-1; j_call: TRBJ2-3; clone_size: few; d_call: .; cdr3_aa: CSVASGAFTDTQYF; cdr3_nt: TGCAGCGTTGCATCAGGCGCATTCACAGATACGCAGTATTTT
v_call: TRBV5-6; j_call: TRBJ2-2; clone_size: .; d_call: TRBD2; cdr3_aa: CASSPLNLAGNTGELFF; cdr3_nt: TGTGCCAGCAGCCCATTGAATCTAGCGGGGAACACCGGGGAGCTGTTTTTT
v_call: TRBV6-2/TRBV6-3; j_call: TRBJ2-2; clone_size: few; d_call: TRBD2; cdr3_aa: CASSRLAPGLAANTGELFF; cdr3_nt: TGTGCCAGCAGTCGGCTTGCTCCCGGACTAGCGGCGAACACCGGGGAGCTGTTTTTT
v_call: TRBV7-7; j_call: TRBJ2-1; clone_size: few; d_call: TRBD2; cdr3_aa: CASSLGSGLGLYNEQFF; cdr3_nt: TGTGCCAGCAGCTTAGGATCGGGACTAGGCCTTTACAATGAGCAGTTCTTC
v_call: TRBV30; j_call: TRBJ2-1; clone_size: .; d_call: .; cdr3_aa: CAWSVRGSLYNEQFF; cdr3_nt: TGTGCCTGGAGTGTACGGGGGTCCCTCTACAATGAGCAGTTCTTC
v_call: TRBV5-1; j_call: TRBJ2-1; clone_size: few; d_call: .; cdr3_aa: CASSFFSRNEQFF; cdr3_nt: TGCGCCAGCAGCTTTTTCAGTAGGAATGAGCAGTTCTTC
v_call: TRBV18; j_call: TRBJ2-1; clone_size: few; d_call: .; cdr3_aa: CASSSGLITSNEQFF; cdr3_nt: TGTGCCAGCTCATCCGGACTAATAACGAGCAATGAGCAGTTCTTC
v_call: TRBV12-3/TRBV12-4; j_call: TRBJ2-1; clone_size: few; d_call: .; cdr3_aa: CASSFTSYNEQFF; cdr3_nt: TGTGCCAGCAGTTTCACTTCGTACAATGAGCAGTTCTTC
v_call: TRBV24-1; j_call: TRBJ2-5; clone_size: .; d_call: TRBD2; cdr3_aa: CATSDWGEGETQYF; cdr3_nt: TGTGCCACCAGTGATTGGGGGGAGGGGGAGACCCAGTACTTC
v_call: TRBV20-1; j_call: TRBJ2-7; clone_size: few; d_call: .; cdr3_aa: CSASVTVTYEQYF; cdr3_nt: TGCAGTGCTAGTGTGACAGTCACCTACGAGCAGTACTTC
v_call: TRBV5-1; j_call: TRBJ2-2; clone_size: .; d_call: .; cdr3_aa: CASSMLYTGELFF; cdr3_nt: TGCGCCAGCAGCATGCTCTACACCGGGGAGCTGTTTTTT
v_call: TRBV6-5; j_call: TRBJ2-7; clone_size: few; d_call: TRBD1; cdr3_aa: CASSYAGTGPYPEQYF; cdr3_nt: TGTGCCAGCAGTTACGCCGGGACAGGCCCCTATCCCGAGCAGTACTTC
v_call: TRBV12-3/TRBV12-4; j_call: TRBJ2-7; clone_size: .; d_call: .; cdr3_aa: CASSLVGYQQYF; cdr3_nt: TGTGCCAGCAGTTTAGTTGGCTACCAGCAGTACTTC
v_call: TRBV24-1; j_call: TRBJ2-2; clone_size: many; d_call: TRBD1; cdr3_aa: CATSDRGPGELFF; cdr3_nt: TGTGCCACCAGTGACAGGGGGCCCGGGGAGCTGTTTTTT
v_call: TRBV24-1; j_call: TRBJ2-7; clone_size: .; d_call: TRBD1; cdr3_aa: CATSQDRDEQYF; cdr3_nt: TGTGCCACCAGCCAGGACAGGGACGAGCAGTACTTC
v_call: TRBV7-2; j_call: TRBJ2-2; clone_size: many; d_call: .; cdr3_aa: CASSLVKTRELFF; cdr3_nt: TGTGCCAGCAGCTTAGTAAAGACCCGGGAGCTGTTTTTT
v_call: TRBV10-3; j_call: TRBJ2-7; clone_size: .; d_call: .; cdr3_aa: CAISEGQPYEQYF; cdr3_nt: TGTGCCATCAGTGAAGGACAACCATACGAGCAGTACTTC
v_call: TRBV29-1; j_call: TRBJ2-7; clone_size: few; d_call: TRBD1; cdr3_aa: CSVAQGVGYEQYF; cdr3_nt: TGCAGCGTTGCTCAGGGGGTAGGGTACGAGCAGTACTTC
v_call: TRBV6-2/TRBV6-3; j_call: TRBJ2-1; clone_size: few; d_call: .; cdr3_aa: CASRPLVGSYNEQFF; cdr3_nt: TGTGCCAGCAGGCCTCTAGTGGGCTCCTACAATGAGCAGTTCTTC
v_call: TRBV5-1; j_call: TRBJ2-5; clone_size: once; d_call: .; cdr3_aa: CASSSRHITYQETQYF; cdr3_nt: TGCGCCAGCAGCTCCCGACACATAACATACCAAGAGACCCAGTACTTC
v_call: TRBV6-1; j_call: TRBJ1-1; clone_size: .; d_call: TRBD1; cdr3_aa: CASSTRTGGTEAFF; cdr3_nt: TGTGCCAGCAGTACCCGGACAGGGGGCACTGAAGCTTTCTTT
v_call: TRBV29-1; j_call: TRBJ2-2; clone_size: many; d_call: .; cdr3_aa: CSVALGPSNTGELFF; cdr3_nt: TGCAGCGTTGCCCTAGGACCGTCGAACACCGGGGAGCTGTTTTTT
v_call: TRBV19; j_call: TRBJ2-7; clone_size: .; d_call: TRBD2; cdr3_aa: CASSIRTSGSLTPYEQYF; cdr3_nt: TGTGCCAGTAGCATACGGACTAGCGGGAGCCTCACGCCCTACGAGCAGTACTTC
v_call: TRBV7-9; j_call: TRBJ2-5; clone_size: .; d_call: .; cdr3_aa: CASSLAEGPYQETQYF; cdr3_nt: TGTGCCAGCAGCTTAGCGGAAGGACCGTACCAAGAGACCCAGTACTTC
v_call: TRBV7-9; j_call: TRBJ2-4; clone_size: .; d_call: .; cdr3_aa: CASSLSGQGAKNIQYF; cdr3_nt: TGTGCCAGCAGCTTATCCGGCCAGGGAGCCAAAAACATTCAGTACTTC
v_call: TRBV19; j_call: TRBJ2-2; clone_size: .; d_call: TRBD2; cdr3_aa: CVAREGLTGELFF; cdr3_nt: TGTGTCGCGCGGGAGGGCCTCACCGGGGAGCTGTTTTTT
v_call: TRBV12-3/TRBV12-4; j_call: TRBJ1-2; clone_size: few; d_call: .; cdr3_aa: CASSPGDKNYGYTF; cdr3_nt: TGTGCCAGCAGTCCAGGGGACAAAAACTATGGCTACACCTTC
v_call: TRBV15; j_call: TRBJ2-7; clone_size: .; d_call: .; cdr3_aa: CATSRDSVGPRGGGHEQYF; cdr3_nt: TGTGCCACCAGCAGAGATTCGGTGGGACCCAGAGGTGGGGGTCACGAGCAGTACTTC
v_call: TRBV25-1; j_call: TRBJ2-1; clone_size: .; d_call: TRBD2; cdr3_aa: CASSEFPTSVIHEQFF; cdr3_nt: TGTGCCAGCAGTGAATTCCCCACTAGCGTAATTCATGAGCAGTTCTTC
v_call: TRBV12-3/TRBV12-4; j_call: TRBJ2-5; clone_size: few; d_call: .; cdr3_aa: CASSRQVGQTQYF; cdr3_nt: TGTGCCAGCAGCAGACAAGTCGGGCAGACCCAGTACTTC
v_call: TRBV28; j_call: TRBJ2-7; clone_size: few; d_call: .; cdr3_aa: CASSFWGTTHEQYF; cdr3_nt: TGTGCCAGCAGTTTTTGGGGGACCACCCACGAGCAGTACTTC
v_call: TRBV5-1; j_call: TRBJ2-2; clone_size: .; d_call: TRBD1; cdr3_aa: CASSWPPGQGHTGELFF; cdr3_nt: TGCGCCAGCAGCTGGCCCCCGGGACAGGGACACACCGGGGAGCTGTTTTTT
v_call: TRBV5-1; j_call: TRBJ2-5; clone_size: .; d_call: .; cdr3_aa: CASSSNREGDF; cdr3_nt: TGCGCCAGCAGCTCTAACAGGGAAGGCGACTTC
v_call: TRBV7-9; j_call: TRBJ2-7; clone_size: .; d_call: .; cdr3_aa: CASSLSAAATGNEQYF; cdr3_nt: TGTGCCAGCAGCTTATCGGCGGCAGCTACAGGAAACGAGCAGTACTTC
v_call: TRBV7-9; j_call: TRBJ2-7; clone_size: many; d_call: TRBD1; cdr3_aa: CASSLDRAYEQYF; cdr3_nt: TGTGCCAGCAGTCTAGACAGGGCCTACGAGCAGTACTTC
v_call: TRBV5-1; j_call: TRBJ1-1; clone_size: few; d_call: .; cdr3_aa: CASSLEGRSTEAFF; cdr3_nt: TGCGCCAGCAGCTTGGAAGGGAGGAGCACTGAAGCTTTCTTT
v_call: TRBV11-2; j_call: TRBJ2-5; clone_size: few; d_call: .; cdr3_aa: CASSATSGTGIETQYF; cdr3_nt: TGTGCCAGCAGCGCAACTTCCGGGACGGGCATAGAGACCCAGTACTTC
v_call: TRBV20-1; j_call: TRBJ1-5; clone_size: .; d_call: .; cdr3_aa: CSARPSGQPQHF; cdr3_nt: TGCAGTGCTAGGCCTAGCGGGCAGCCCCAGCATTTT
v_call: TRBV6-1; j_call: TRBJ2-2; clone_size: few; d_call: TRBD1; cdr3_aa: CASSWTGGGNTGELFF; cdr3_nt: TGTGCCAGCAGCTGGACAGGGGGAGGGAACACCGGGGAGCTGTTTTTT
v_call: TRBV6-1; j_call: TRBJ2-1; clone_size: few; d_call: TRBD2; cdr3_aa: CASIDRAGVHNEQFF; cdr3_nt: TGTGCCAGCATCGATAGAGCGGGAGTCCACAATGAGCAGTTCTTC
v_call: TRBV24-1; j_call: TRBJ2-1; clone_size: few; d_call: TRBD2; cdr3_aa: CATSDPSPRLAGGSDEQFF; cdr3_nt: TGTGCCACCAGTGATCCGTCCCCCCGACTAGCGGGAGGGTCGGATGAGCAGTTCTTC
v_call: TRBV5-1; j_call: TRBJ2-7; clone_size: .; d_call: TRBD1; cdr3_aa: CASGSRDRGVYEQYF; cdr3_nt: TGCGCCAGCGGGTCCCGGGACAGGGGGGTCTACGAGCAGTACTTC
v_call: TRBV9; j_call: TRBJ2-3; clone_size: .; d_call: .; cdr3_aa: CASSPRSGAAAIADTQYF; cdr3_nt: TGTGCCAGCAGCCCCCGTTCGGGAGCGGCAGCCATAGCAGATACGCAGTATTTT
v_call: TRBV12-3/TRBV12-4; j_call: TRBJ1-5; clone_size: .; d_call: .; cdr3_aa: CASSLVGLHSNQPQHF; cdr3_nt: TGTGCCAGCAGTTTAGTGGGGCTCCATAGCAATCAGCCCCAGCATTTT
v_call: TRBV4-1; j_call: TRBJ2-7; clone_size: .; d_call: TRBD1; cdr3_aa: CASSLDRGRTYEQYF; cdr3_nt: TGCGCCAGCAGCCTCGACAGGGGGCGGACCTACGAGCAGTACTTC
v_call: TRBV6-1; j_call: TRBJ1-1; clone_size: .; d_call: .; cdr3_aa: CASSEGMNTEAFF; cdr3_nt: TGTGCCAGCAGTGAGGGTATGAACACTGAAGCTTTCTTT